This T cell receptor (beta chain) was captured in a study of blood T cell repertoires in COVID-19. The overall study: T cells, B-cell-depleted T cells, or PBMCs supplied cDNA or gDNA.

CDR1 is ENHRY and CDR2 is SYGVKD in the germline V gene. CDR3 length equals 14 residues. Trimming pared 11 bases from V and 4 bases from J, leaving 15 bases between. Here immunoSEQ multiplex PCR was the method, and the copy in TCRdb shows in-frame clones only, minus some. The data hold 110,000 or so clones, with 85% to 90% observed a single time. The chain combines TRBV10-3 with TRBJ2-6, with D tentatively TRBD2 (5 bases). This sequence originates from a man between 70 and 80 years old who had recovered from COVID-19. The source material was peripheral blood. For the CDR3, the DNA is TGTGCCTCCAGTCGGGGTGAAGGGGCCAACGTCCTGACTTTC. Its translation: CASSRGEGANVLTF.